One sample yielded the 29 T cell receptor beta chains listed below, sequenced in a study of chemoradiotherapy in HPV16-positive cancers. Profiled with immunoSEQ multiplex PCR; TCRdb holds only in-frame clones, not every one. The table has approximately 9,000 clones, roughly 70% seen once; the top ten hold about a tenth. Sample: tumor tissue, taken from a patient who underwent chemoradiotherapy. All receptors derive from a human donor with HPV-associated anogenital cancer.

The chain is built from TRBV6-1 and TRBJ1-6; 7 positions match TRBD1. CDR1 is MNHNS and CDR2 is SASEGT in the germline V gene. The CDR3 runs to 15 residues. After removal of 2 bases from V and 2 bases from J, the junction contained 0 bases not matched to a gene. CDR3 region: CASSEQGAYNSPLHF. CDR3 nucleotide sequence: TGTGCCAGCAGTGAACAGGGGGCCTATAATTCACCCCTCCACTTT.

The V call is TRBV28, the J call TRBJ1-3; 7 bases agree with TRBD1. Germline trimming cut 7 bases from V and 0 bases from J; bases unmatched to any gene: 6. The CDR3 spans 15 residues. Germline V gene data show CDR1 as MDHEN and CDR2 as SYDVKM. The CDR3 sequence: CASTLQGISGNTIYF. The CDR3 DNA follows: TGTGCCAGCACCCTACAGGGGATCTCTGGAAACACCATATATTTT. Full variable domain (remainder filled in from reference TRBV28 and TRBJ1-3): DVKVTQSSRYLVKRTGEKVFLECVQDMDHENMFWYRQDPGLGLRLIYFSYDVKMKEKGDIPEGYSVSREKKERFSLILESASTNQTSMYLCASTLQGISGNTIYFGEGSWLTVV.

In DNA form, the CDR3 reads TGTGCCAGCAGCTCGGGGACAGGGGGAACGTTTGGGGCCAACGTCCTGACTTTC. This sequence encodes CASSSGTGGTFGANVLTF. The chain links TRBV5-4 to TRBJ2-6; 11 bases fit TRBD1. The V segment lost 3 bases and the J segment 3 bases; nucleotides outside the gene matches: 8. CDR3 length: 18 amino acids. Per the germline V gene, CDR1 is SGHNT and CDR2 is YYREEE (reference sequence).

This clone showed up just a few times. CDR3 in DNA: TGTGCCAGCTCATTGGGACAGGGCACCGGGGAGCTGTTTTTT. It codes for CASSLGQGTGELFF. The J gene is TRBJ2-2, the V gene TRBV18, with 9 bases lining up with TRBD1. This CDR3 is 14 amino acids long. After removal of 5 bases from V and 4 bases from J, the junction contained 2 bases not matched to a gene. The germline V gene encodes CDR1 KGHSH and CDR2 LQKENI. Looking up the rest from reference TRBV18 and TRBJ2-2 gives the full variable domain: NAGVMQNPRHLVRRRGQEARLRCSPMKGHSHVYWYRQLPEEGLKFMVYLQKENIIDESGMPKERFSAEFPKEGPSILRIQQVVRGDSAAYFCASSLGQGTGELFFGEGSRLTVL.

The CDR3 loop reads CASSYSPSSRREQYF. Here the CDR3 DNA reads TGTGCCAGCAGTTACTCTCCGAGCTCCCGGCGGGAGCAGTACTTC. The gene calls are TRBV6-5 and TRBJ2-7; D gene ambiguous. CDR1 and CDR2 from the germline V gene are MNHEY and SVGAGI. The CDR3 is 15 amino acids. Trimming pared 0 bases from V and 7 bases from J, leaving 16 bases between.

The chain combines TRBV5-1 with TRBJ2-3, with 9 positions matching TRBD2. Per germline, CDR1 SGHRS and CDR2 YFSETQ. V lost 4 bases, J lost 8 bases, and 23 bases stayed unmatched. This CDR3 has 19 amino acids. DNA of the CDR3: TGCGCCAGCAGCATGGACAGAATCATGTTTAGCGGGGGCTTCTTTACGCAGTATTTT. Its translation: CASSMDRIMFSGGFFTQYF. The full variable domain, in which reference TRBV5-1 and TRBJ2-3 provide the parts outside the CDR3, is KAGVTQTPRYLIKTRGQQVTLSCSPISGHRSVSWYQQTPGQGLQFLFEYFSETQRNKGNFPGRFSGRQFSNSRSEMNVSTLELGDSALYLCASSMDRIMFSGGFFTQYFGPGTRLTVL.

V and J are TRBV5-1 and TRBJ2-5; 10 bases agree with TRBD1. The CDR3 totals 15 residues. Trimming at V came to 4 bases and at J to 1 base, leaving 4 bases not matched to a gene. CDR1 and CDR2 from the germline V gene are SGHRS and YFSETQ. The CDR3 region is CASSGTGAIQETQYF. CDR3 DNA sequence: TGCGCCAGCAGCGGGACAGGGGCCATCCAAGAGACCCAGTACTTC. The full variable domain, with the rest looked up from reference TRBV5-1 and TRBJ2-5, is KAGVTQTPRYLIKTRGQQVTLSCSPISGHRSVSWYQQTPGQGLQFLFEYFSETQRNKGNFPGRFSGRQFSNSRSEMNVSTLELGDSALYLCASSGTGAIQETQYFGPGTRLLVL.

V and J are TRBV27 and TRBJ2-7, with a weak D call TRBD2 (5 bases). This CDR3 contains 14 residues. CDR1 MNHEY and CDR2 SMNVEV come from the germline V gene (reference sequence). V was pared by 0 bases and J by 3 bases, with 9 bases between. Written as DNA, the CDR3 is TGTGCCAGCAGTTTATCCGGACTGAACTACGAGCAGTACTTC. Its protein is CASSLSGLNYEQYF.

The chain joins TRBV10-3 to TRBJ1-3; D perhaps matches TRBD1 (6 bases). V was pared by 3 bases and J by 0 bases, with 21 bases between. Germline V gene data show CDR1 as ENHRY and CDR2 as SYGVKD. This CDR3 is built from 19 residues. The CDR3 coding sequence is TGTGCCATCAGTGACGCGGTTCTCGGACAGCAAAACTCTGGAAACACCATATATTTT. It translates to CAISDAVLGQQNSGNTIYF.

This clone appeared once. The chain carries TRBV11-1 and TRBJ1-1; 7 bases match TRBD1. The CDR3 contains 14 residues. V trimming: 1 base; J trimming: 4 bases; junction bases outside the gene matches: 3. From germline, CDR1 is SGHAT and CDR2 FQDESV (reference sequence). The CDR3 sequence is CASSLGRGITEAFF. The CDR3 coding sequence is TGTGCCAGCAGCTTAGGCAGGGGGATCACTGAAGCTTTCTTT. Looking up the rest from reference TRBV11-1 and TRBJ1-1 gives the full variable domain: EAEVAQSPRYKITEKSQAVAFWCDPISGHATLYWYRQILGQGPELLVQFQDESVVDDSQLPKDRFSAERLKGVDSTLKIQPAELGDSAMYLCASSLGRGITEAFFGQGTRLTVV.

This clone has more than one count but fewer than ten. The chain is built from TRBV10-3 and TRBJ2-3, with D perhaps matching TRBD1 (7 bases). CDR3 length: 15 residues. V was cut by 7 bases and J by 0 bases, with 14 bases left in between. Germline CDR1 is ENHRY and CDR2 is SYGVKD. Here the CDR3 reads CAITSSGGSTDTQYF. In DNA form, the CDR3 reads TGTGCCATCACCTCCTCAGGGGGGAGCACAGATACGCAGTATTTT.

J is TRBJ2-3 and V is TRBV12-5; 8 bases fit TRBD2. The CDR3 is made up of 14 amino acids. After removal of 4 bases from V and 0 bases from J, the junction contained 0 bases not matched to a gene. Germline V gene sequence: CDR1 LGHNT, CDR2 FRNRAP. The CDR3 protein is CASGSSGSTDTQYF. The CDR3 coding sequence is TGTGCTAGTGGTTCTAGCGGGAGCACAGATACGCAGTATTTT.

In nucleotides, the CDR3 is TGTGCCAGCAGTCCCGCGGGCGATAGGGGGCTCGGGACCCAGTACTTC. As protein: CASSPAGDRGLGTQYF. The rearrangement joins TRBV27 to TRBJ2-5; TRBD1 agrees at 7 bases. V lost 5 bases and J lost 7; bases outside the gene matches: 16. The CDR3 is 16 residues long. Germline V gives CDR1 MNHEY, CDR2 SMNVEV (reference sequence).

This chain joins TRBV6-5 and TRBJ2-3; TRBD2 might be the D (6 bases). CDR1 is MNHEY and CDR2 is SVGAGI in the germline V gene. The CDR3 has 15 residues. Trimming took 6 bases from V and 2 from J, leaving 15 bases between them. In nucleotides, the CDR3 is TGTGCCAGCAGACCTCCCGGGGGTTTCACAGATACGCAGTATTTT. The encoded protein is CASRPPGGFTDTQYF.

A single count supports this clone. J is TRBJ2-7 and V is TRBV9, with D possibly TRBD1 on 6 matching bases. CDR1 SGDLS and CDR2 YYNGEE come from the germline V gene. The V end lost 2 bases, the J end lost 5 bases, and 14 bases lay between the germline ends. The CDR3 sequence is 14 residues long. The CDR3 bases are TGTGCCAGCAGCGTCCGGGGCAGGGGCGACGAGCAGTACTTC. Translation: CASSVRGRGDEQYF.

The chain joins TRBV18 to TRBJ1-2; D possibly corresponds to TRBD1 (6 bases). The CDR3 extends over 14 amino acids. The germline V gene has CDR1 KGHSH and CDR2 LQKENI. Deletions cut 6 bases from V and 4 bases from J, with 15 bases between. The chain's CDR3 is CASSREGGGYGYTF. The CDR3 DNA reads as TGTGCCAGCTCCCGAGAGGGAGGGGGCTATGGCTACACCTTC. Based on the CDR3 plus reference TRBV18 and TRBJ1-2, the full variable domain is NAGVMQNPRHLVRRRGQEARLRCSPMKGHSHVYWYRQLPEEGLKFMVYLQKENIIDESGMPKERFSAEFPKEGPSILRIQQVVRGDSAAYFCASSREGGGYGYTFGSGTRLTVV.

This clone came up a few times. This chain links TRBV9 with TRBJ2-1; a possible D gene is TRBD2 (5 bases). CDR3 size: 14 residues. Germline loops: CDR1 SGDLS, CDR2 YYNGEE. V dropped 0 bases and J dropped 6 bases, with 10 bases sitting between them. The CDR3 reads CASSVGSSLNEQFF. CDR3 sequence (DNA): TGTGCCAGCAGCGTAGGATCTAGCCTCAATGAGCAGTTCTTC.

The V and J genes are TRBV6-6 and TRBJ2-3; no clear D. CDR1 is MNHNY and CDR2 is SVGAGI in the germline V gene (reference sequence). Trimming stripped 4 bases from V and 4 bases from J, with 6 bases between. There are 12 residues in the CDR3. The CDR3 here is CASSSNSDTQYF. CDR3 DNA: TGTGCCAGCAGTTCTAACTCAGATACGCAGTATTTT.

This sequence joins TRBV7-8 and TRBJ1-1; D uncertain. V lost 1 base and J 0 bases, leaving 6 bases between the germline ends. Germline V gene sequence: CDR1 SGHVS, CDR2 FQNEAQ. This CDR3 has 14 amino acids. This chain's CDR3 is CASSLGIVNTEAFF. The CDR3 DNA reads as TGTGCCAGCAGCTTAGGGATTGTGAACACTGAAGCTTTCTTT.

This chain joins TRBV5-1 and TRBJ2-7, with D perhaps matching TRBD1 (6 bases). Trimming removed 4 bases at V and 1 base at J, with 12 bases between. CDR1 is SGHRS, CDR2 YFSETQ, per germline. This CDR3 spans 14 amino acids. CDR3 region: CASSPSQGSYEQYF. The CDR3, as DNA: TGCGCCAGCAGCCCAAGCCAGGGGTCCTACGAGCAGTACTTC.

The genes are TRBV5-1 and TRBJ1-3; D gene unclear. The ends were cut back, 0 bases at V and 4 bases at J, with 11 bases in the middle. In germline, CDR1 is SGHRS, CDR2 YFSETQ. This CDR3 spans 15 amino acids. CDR3 region: CASSLGRTAGNTIYF. The CDR3 DNA follows: TGCGCCAGCAGCTTGGGTCGAACAGCCGGAAACACCATATATTTT. Based on the CDR3 plus reference TRBV5-1 and TRBJ1-3, the full variable domain is KAGVTQTPRYLIKTRGQQVTLSCSPISGHRSVSWYQQTPGQGLQFLFEYFSETQRNKGNFPGRFSGRQFSNSRSEMNVSTLELGDSALYLCASSLGRTAGNTIYFGEGSWLTVV.

The V gene is TRBV12-2, the J gene TRBJ1-2; no DNA check was done on the table's D call, TRBD1. TRBV12-2 represents a pseudogene. This CDR3 contains 17 residues. The CDR3 region has the DNA TGTGCAAGTCGCTTATTAGTCCCCCAGGGGGCTAACTATGGCTACACCTTC. Amino acids: CASRLLVPQGANYGYTF.

This clone was seen just once. This chain joins TRBV5-5 and TRBJ2-7, with D tentatively TRBD2 (6 bases). The V gene's germline CDR1 is SGHKS and CDR2 YYEKEE (reference sequence). The CDR3 sequence is 13 residues long. Trimming pared 3 bases from V and 6 bases from J, leaving 13 bases between. In nucleotides, the CDR3 is TGTGCCAGCAGCTACCTCGTGGGGGGCGAGCAGTACTTC. It encodes CASSYLVGGEQYF.

The chain couples TRBV11-2 to TRBJ2-2, with 8 bases fitting TRBD1. The germline V gene has CDR1 SGHAT and CDR2 FQNNGV. This CDR3 spans 14 amino acids. V gave up 6 bases and J gave up 5 bases; unmatched junction bases: 5. The CDR3 DNA reads as TGTGCCAGCAGTGGACAGGGTAGGACCGGGGAGCTGTTTTTT. Its protein is CASSGQGRTGELFF.

This clone was detected a few times. The rearrangement joins TRBV7-3 to TRBJ2-7; possible D gene TRBD1, 5 bases. This CDR3 is 13 amino acids long. Germline-derived CDR1 and CDR2 are SGHTA and FQGTGA. V was pared by 2 bases and J by 3 bases, with 8 bases between. Written as DNA, the CDR3 is TGTGCCAGCAGCTTAGAGCAGGGCTACGAGCAGTACTTC. Its translation: CASSLEQGYEQYF. Complete variable domain (other parts from reference TRBV7-3 and TRBJ2-7): GAGVSQTPSNKVTEKGKYVELRCDPISGHTALYWYRQSLGQGPEFLIYFQGTGAADDSGLPNDRFFAVRPEGSVSTLKIQRTERGDSAVYLCASSLEQGYEQYFGPGTRLTVT.

The chain links TRBV29-1 to TRBJ2-3; D call uncertain. The CDR3 runs to 12 residues. Germline V gene data show CDR1 as SQVTM and CDR2 as ANQGSEA. Trimming took 4 bases from V and 4 from J, leaving 9 bases between them. CDR3 DNA sequence: TGCAGCGTTGTAATAGACGCAGATACGCAGTATTTT. Encoded protein: CSVVIDADTQYF.

This clone was recorded only once. J is TRBJ2-1 and V is TRBV7-3; 9 bases match TRBD2. The CDR3 spans 16 residues. The ends lost 6 bases at V and 2 bases at J; junction bases unmatched: 8. The germline V gene encodes CDR1 SGHTA and CDR2 FQGTGA. The chain's CDR3 is CASSPGGGGAYNEQFF. In DNA form, the CDR3 reads TGTGCCAGCAGTCCTGGGGGCGGGGGGGCCTACAATGAGCAGTTCTTC.

Points on this clone: One end of the junction fails to match germline, which may point to a read error. J is TRBJ2-7 and V is TRBV18, with 12 bases aligning to TRBD2. The CDR3 is 15 amino acids. Germline V CDR1 and CDR2: KGHSH, LQKENI. Here the CDR3 reads CASSPLAGGSYEQYF. CDR3 DNA sequence: TGTGCCAGCTCCCCACTAGCGGGAGGATCCTACGAGCAGTACTTC. The variable domain in full, with the rest retrieved from reference TRBV18 and TRBJ2-7, is NAGVMQNPRHLVRRRGQEARLRCSPMKGHSHVYWYRQLPEEGLKFMVYLQKENIIDESGMPKERFSAEFPKEGPSILRIQQVVRGDSAAYFCASSPLAGGSYEQYFGPGTRLTVT.

There are a few counts of this clone. The chain recombines TRBV6-6 with TRBJ1-2, with 7 nucleotides matching TRBD1. The CDR3 length is 13 residues. Germline CDR1 is MNHNY and CDR2 is SVGAGI (reference sequence). Germline trimming cut 5 bases from V and 5 bases from J; bases unmatched to any gene: 5. CDR3 region: CASSEDRLYGYTF. In nucleotides, the CDR3 is TGTGCCAGCAGTGAGGACAGGTTATATGGCTACACCTTC.